Here is one T cell receptor (beta chain) with its context. As yet, its antigen is unknown. This CDR3 has 15 residues. Trimming pared 0 bases from V and 5 bases from J, leaving 11 bases between. Germline CDR1 and CDR2: SGHKS and YYEKEE (reference sequence). The data were taken from a study of Ad26.COV2.S vaccination and SARS-CoV-2 variants. General study findings and limits: Recipients of either vaccine or placebo displayed similar breadth of non-spike TCRs.

Method: immunoSEQ multiplex PCR; TCRdb's copy keeps in-frame clones and lacks some. Altogether 350,000 to 450,000 clones are present, around 92% being singletons, with the ten largest covering under 4%. The source of this sequence is a human donor who had recovered from COVID-19. V and J are TRBV5-5 and TRBJ2-2, with TRBD1 as a possible D gene (6 bases). The sample in question was peripheral blood, obtained after recovery from COVID-19. The CDR3 reads CASSLDRVLTGELFF. The CDR3 DNA follows: TGTGCCAGCAGCTTGGACAGGGTTTTAACCGGGGAGCTGTTTTTT.